This T cell receptor (beta chain) was captured by sequencing in a study of CD4 T cells in relation to SARS-CoV-2 and coronaviruses. Before the COVID-19 pandemic, during about 2011-2019, CD4+ T cells were taken from unexposed donors. Sequencing was performed with immunoSEQ multiplex PCR; in TCRdb, only in-frame clones are kept and a portion is missing. The sample carries 60,000 to 65,000 clones, approximately 94% recorded once. The specimen sequenced was naive CD4+ T cells from PBMCs. The subset denotes: naive CD4+ T cells isolated by negative enrichment. The sequence was collected from a human donor in good health.

Written as DNA, the CDR3 is TGTGCCAGCAGCGCCCGGGACAGGGGATTTTTGAGCACAGATACGCAGTATTTT. Its translation is CASSARDRGFLSTDTQYF. V usage is TRBV27 and J usage is TRBJ2-3; 10 bases agree with TRBD1. Looked up from germline, CDR1 is MNHEY and CDR2 is SMNVEV (reference sequence). The CDR3 is 18 amino acids. V lost 6 bases and J lost 0; bases outside the gene matches: 12.